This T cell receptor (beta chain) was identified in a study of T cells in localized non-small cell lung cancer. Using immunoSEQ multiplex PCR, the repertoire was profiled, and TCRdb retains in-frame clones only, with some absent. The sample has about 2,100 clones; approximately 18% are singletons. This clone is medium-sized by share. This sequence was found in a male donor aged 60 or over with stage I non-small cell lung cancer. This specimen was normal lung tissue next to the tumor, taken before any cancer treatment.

The chain's CDR3 is CASSGAGKNTEAFF. The CDR3 DNA follows: TGTGCCAGCAGCGGTGCCGGGAAGAACACTGAAGCTTTCTTT. This rearrangement joins TRBV11-3 to TRBJ1-1; D is undetermined. The CDR3 covers 14 residues. With 5 bases removed from V and 1 base from J, the gap between germline ends came to 11 bases. Germline CDR1 is SGHNT and CDR2 is YENEEA.